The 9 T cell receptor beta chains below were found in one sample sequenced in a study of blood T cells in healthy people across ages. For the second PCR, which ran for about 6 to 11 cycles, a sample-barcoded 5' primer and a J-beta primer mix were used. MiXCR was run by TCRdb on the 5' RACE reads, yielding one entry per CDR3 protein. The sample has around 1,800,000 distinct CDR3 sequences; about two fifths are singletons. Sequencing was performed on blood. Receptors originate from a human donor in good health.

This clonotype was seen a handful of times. In DNA form, the CDR3 reads TGCGCCAGCAGCTTGGGGAGTGGGCAGTTCTTC. This codes for CASSLGSGQFF. The chain recombines TRBV5-1 with TRBJ2-1; D unclear. V was cut by 0 bases and J by 12 bases, with 7 bases left in between. The length of the CDR3 is 11 residues. The V gene's germline CDR1 is SGHRS and CDR2 YFSETQ.

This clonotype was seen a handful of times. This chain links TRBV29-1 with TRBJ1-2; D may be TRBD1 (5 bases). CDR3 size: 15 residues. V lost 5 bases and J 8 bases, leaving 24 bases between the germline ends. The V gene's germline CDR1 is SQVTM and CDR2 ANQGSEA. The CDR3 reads CSVPRGGGADWGYTF. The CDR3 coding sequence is TGCAGCGTTCCACGGGGAGGAGGGGCAGATTGGGGCTACACCTTC. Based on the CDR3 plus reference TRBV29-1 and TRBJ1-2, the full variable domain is SAVISQKPSRDICQRGTSLTIQCQVDSQVTMMFWYRQQPGQSLTLIATANQGSEATYESGFVIDKFPISRPNLTFSTLTVSNMSPEDSSIYLCSVPRGGGADWGYTFGSGTRLTVV.

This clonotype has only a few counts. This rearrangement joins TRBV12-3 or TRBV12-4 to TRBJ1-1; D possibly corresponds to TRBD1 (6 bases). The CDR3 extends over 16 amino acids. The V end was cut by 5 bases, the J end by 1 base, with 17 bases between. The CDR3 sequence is CASSPRTDGPNTEAFF. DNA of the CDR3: TGTGCCAGCAGTCCGCGGACAGACGGACCGAACACTGAAGCTTTCTTT.

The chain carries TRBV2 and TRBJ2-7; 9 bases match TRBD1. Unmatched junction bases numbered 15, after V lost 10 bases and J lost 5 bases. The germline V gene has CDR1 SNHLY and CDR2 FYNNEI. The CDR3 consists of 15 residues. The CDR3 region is CATTLQGTGYNEQYF. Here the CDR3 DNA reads TGTGCCACGACGCTCCAAGGGACAGGGTATAACGAGCAGTACTTC.

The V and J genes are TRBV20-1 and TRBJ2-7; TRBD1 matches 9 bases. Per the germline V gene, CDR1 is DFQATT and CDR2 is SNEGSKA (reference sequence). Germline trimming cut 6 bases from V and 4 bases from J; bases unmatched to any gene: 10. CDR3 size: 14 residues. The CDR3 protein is CSARMGQGGYEQYF. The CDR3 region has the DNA TGCAGTGCCAGGATGGGACAGGGCGGGTACGAGCAGTACTTC.

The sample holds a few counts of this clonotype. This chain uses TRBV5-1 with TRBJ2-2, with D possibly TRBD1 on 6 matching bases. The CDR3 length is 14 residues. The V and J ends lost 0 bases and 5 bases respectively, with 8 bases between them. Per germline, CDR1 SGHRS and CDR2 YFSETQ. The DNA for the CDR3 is TGCGCCAGCAGCTTGGGGGACACTACCGGGGAGCTGTTTTTT. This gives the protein CASSLGDTTGELFF.

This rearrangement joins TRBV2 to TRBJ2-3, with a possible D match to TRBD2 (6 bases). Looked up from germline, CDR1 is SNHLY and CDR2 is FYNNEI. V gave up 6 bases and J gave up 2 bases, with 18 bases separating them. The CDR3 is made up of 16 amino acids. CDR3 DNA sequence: TGTGCCAGCAGCGCCGGGGGAAGGGGCCCCACAGATACGCAGTATTTT. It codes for CASSAGGRGPTDTQYF.

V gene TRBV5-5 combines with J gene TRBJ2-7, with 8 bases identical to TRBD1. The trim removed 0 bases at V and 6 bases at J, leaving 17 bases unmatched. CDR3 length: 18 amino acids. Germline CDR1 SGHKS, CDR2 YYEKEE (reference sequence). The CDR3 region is CASSLAVVVGTGHTEQYF. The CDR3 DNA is TGTGCCAGCAGCTTGGCAGTCGTTGTCGGGACAGGCCATACCGAGCAGTACTTC.

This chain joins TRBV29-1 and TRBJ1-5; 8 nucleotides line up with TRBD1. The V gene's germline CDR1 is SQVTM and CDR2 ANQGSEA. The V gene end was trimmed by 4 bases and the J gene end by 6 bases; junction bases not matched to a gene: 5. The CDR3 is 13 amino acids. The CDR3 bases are TGCAGCGTTGGGGACAGGCTGGGTCAGCCCCAGCATTTT. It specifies CSVGDRLGQPQHF.